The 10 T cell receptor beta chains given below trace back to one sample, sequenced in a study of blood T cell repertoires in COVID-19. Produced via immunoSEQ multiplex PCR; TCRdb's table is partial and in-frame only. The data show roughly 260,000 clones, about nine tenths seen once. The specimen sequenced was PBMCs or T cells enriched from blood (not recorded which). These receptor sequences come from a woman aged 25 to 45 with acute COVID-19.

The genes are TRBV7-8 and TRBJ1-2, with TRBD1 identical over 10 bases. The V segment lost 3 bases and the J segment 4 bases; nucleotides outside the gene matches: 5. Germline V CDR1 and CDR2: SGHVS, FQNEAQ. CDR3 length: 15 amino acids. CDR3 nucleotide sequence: TGTGCCAGCAGCTTCCGGGACAGGGGCCCCTATGGCTACACCTTC. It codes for CASSFRDRGPYGYTF.

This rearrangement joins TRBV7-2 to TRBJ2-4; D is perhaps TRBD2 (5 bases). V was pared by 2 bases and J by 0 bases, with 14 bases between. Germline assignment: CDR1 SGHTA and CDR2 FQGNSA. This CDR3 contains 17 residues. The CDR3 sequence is CASSLTTGSLAKNIQYF. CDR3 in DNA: TGTGCCAGCAGCTTAACGACGGGGAGCTTAGCCAAAAACATTCAGTACTTC.

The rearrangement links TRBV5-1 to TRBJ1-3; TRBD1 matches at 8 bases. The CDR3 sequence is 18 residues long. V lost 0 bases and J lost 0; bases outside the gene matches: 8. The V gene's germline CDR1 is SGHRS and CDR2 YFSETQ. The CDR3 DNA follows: TGCGCCAGCAGCTTGGAAGGGACAGGCCAGCACTCTGGAAACACCATATATTTT. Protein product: CASSLEGTGQHSGNTIYF.

The CDR3 sequence: CASSLVDRDTYEQYF. The CDR3 nucleotides read TGCGCCAGCAGCTTGGTGGACAGGGACACCTACGAGCAGTACTTC. The V gene is TRBV5-1, the J gene TRBJ2-7; 8 nucleotides line up with TRBD1. The V and J ends lost 0 bases and 2 bases, in that order; junction bases with no gene match: 4. This CDR3 spans 15 amino acids. Germline values: CDR1 SGHRS, CDR2 YFSETQ.

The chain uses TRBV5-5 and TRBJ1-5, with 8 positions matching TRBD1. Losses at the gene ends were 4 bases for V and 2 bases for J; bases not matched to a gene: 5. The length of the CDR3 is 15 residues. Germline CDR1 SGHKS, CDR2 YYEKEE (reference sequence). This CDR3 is CASSASGQGNQPQHF. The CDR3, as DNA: TGTGCCAGCAGCGCGTCGGGACAGGGCAATCAGCCCCAGCATTTT. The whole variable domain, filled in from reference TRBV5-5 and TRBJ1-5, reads DAGVTQSPTHLIKTRGQQVTLRCSPISGHKSVSWYQQVLGQGPQFIFQYYEKEERGRGNFPDRFSARQFPNYSSELNVNALLLGDSALYLCASSASGQGNQPQHFGDGTRLSIL.

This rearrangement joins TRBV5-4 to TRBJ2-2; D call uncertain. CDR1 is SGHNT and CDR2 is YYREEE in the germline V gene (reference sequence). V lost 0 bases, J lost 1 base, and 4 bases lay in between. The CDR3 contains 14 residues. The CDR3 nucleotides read TGTGCCAGCAGCTTGGATCAGAACACCGGGGAGCTGTTTTTT. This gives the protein CASSLDQNTGELFF.

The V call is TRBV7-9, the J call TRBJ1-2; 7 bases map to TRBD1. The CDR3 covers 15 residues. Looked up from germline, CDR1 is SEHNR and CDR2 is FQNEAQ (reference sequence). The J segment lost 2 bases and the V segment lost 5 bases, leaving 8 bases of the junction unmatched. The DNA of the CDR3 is TGTGCCAGCAGCCACCGGGACAGTGAGAACTATGGCTACACCTTC. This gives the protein CASSHRDSENYGYTF.

The CDR3 DNA follows: TGCACCAGCAGCCAAGACCCGTGGGACTACCATTTGAGGCAAGCCAAAAACATTCAGTACTTC. Translation gives CTSSQDPWDYHLRQAKNIQYF. The chain recombines TRBV1 with TRBJ2-4; whether TRBD2, the table's D call, matches the DNA was not checked. TRBV1 is described as a pseudogene. The CDR3 consists of 21 residues.

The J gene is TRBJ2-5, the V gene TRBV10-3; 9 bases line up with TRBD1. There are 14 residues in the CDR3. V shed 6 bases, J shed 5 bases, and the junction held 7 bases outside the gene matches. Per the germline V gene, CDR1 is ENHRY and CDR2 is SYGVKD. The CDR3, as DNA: TGTGCCATCAGCGCCGGGACAGGGAGGGAGACCCAGTACTTC. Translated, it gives CAISAGTGRETQYF.

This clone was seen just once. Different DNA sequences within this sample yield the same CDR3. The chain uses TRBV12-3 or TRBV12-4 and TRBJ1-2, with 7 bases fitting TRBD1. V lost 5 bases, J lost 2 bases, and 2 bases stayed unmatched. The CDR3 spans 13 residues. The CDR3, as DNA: TGTGCCAGCAGTGAGACAGGGAACTATGGCTACACCTTC. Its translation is CASSETGNYGYTF.